Below are 29 T cell receptor beta chains sequenced from a single sample in a study of T cell repertoires in cytomegalovirus infection. Which antigens these TCRs recognize remains unknown. TCRdb processed the reads anew with MiXCR; each CDR3 protein has one entry. The table lists roughly 120,000 distinct CDR3 sequences, around 30% of them singletons. The sample consisted of CD8+ T cells from cultured PBMCs, taken from culture after CMV antigen stimulation. Receptor source: a human donor in good health (CMV status not recorded). Some clones in this sample may be carry-over from other donors' samples.

This clonotype was found many times. The genes are TRBV12-3 or TRBV12-4 and TRBJ1-6; D gene uncertain. Trimming left V 9 bases short and J 3 bases short, with 9 bases between. The CDR3 runs 13 residues. The CDR3 loop is CASTDYYNSPLHF. The DNA of the CDR3 is TGTGCCAGTACGGACTACTATAATTCACCCCTCCACTTT.

The chain links TRBV7-9 to TRBJ1-2; 8 bases are a match to TRBD1. CDR3 length: 17 amino acids. The V segment lost 6 bases and the J segment 4 bases; nucleotides outside the gene matches: 16. Germline V gene data show CDR1 as SEHNR and CDR2 as FQNEAQ (reference sequence). In nucleotides, the CDR3 is TGTGCCAGCAGTTACCTGACAGGGGTGCCCCCGGTCTATGGCTACACCTTC. Protein sequence: CASSYLTGVPPVYGYTF.

The chain recombines TRBV9 with TRBJ2-1, with D unresolved. CDR1 and CDR2 from the germline V gene are SGDLS and YYNGEE. V dropped 0 bases and J dropped 6 bases, with 22 bases sitting between them. CDR3 length: 18 residues. The CDR3 spells CASSVDIFLGSEVNEQFF. In nucleotides, the CDR3 is TGTGCCAGCAGCGTAGATATTTTTTTAGGATCAGAAGTCAATGAGCAGTTCTTC.

This clonotype was recorded at least ten times. J is TRBJ1-6 and V is TRBV7-9; 11 bases align to TRBD1. The trim removed 1 base at V and 4 bases at J, leaving 0 bases unmatched. Germline V gene data show CDR1 as SEHNR and CDR2 as FQNEAQ (reference sequence). This CDR3 contains 16 residues. CDR3 in amino acids: CASSLGDRGYNSPLHF. The DNA of the CDR3 is TGTGCCAGCAGCTTAGGGGACAGGGGGTATAATTCACCCCTCCACTTT.

The rearrangement uses TRBV4-3 and TRBJ1-4, with unresolved D. The CDR3 sequence is 16 residues long. Germline V gene sequence: CDR1 LGHNA, CDR2 YSLEER. V lost 6 bases and J 8 bases, leaving 22 bases between the germline ends. Here the CDR3 reads CASSRNRVPAREKLFF. In DNA form, the CDR3 reads TGCGCCAGCAGTAGAAACCGCGTTCCTGCTAGGGAAAAACTGTTTTTT.

The V and J genes are TRBV4-2 and TRBJ2-1; TRBD2 aligns across 9 bases. This CDR3 region has 17 residues. V lost 1 base and J lost 0; bases outside the gene matches: 4. Germline V lookup: CDR1 LGHNA, CDR2 YNFKEQ. The DNA for the CDR3 is TGTGCCAGCAGCCAAGGTAGCGGGGGAACCTCCTACAATGAGCAGTTCTTC. Translated, it gives CASSQGSGGTSYNEQFF.

This clonotype was found a few times. V usage is TRBV2 and J usage is TRBJ2-7; perhaps TRBD2 as D (5 bases). CDR1 SNHLY and CDR2 FYNNEI come from the germline V gene. CDR3 length: 11 residues. Trimming took off 8 bases at V and 4 bases at J, with 9 bases between the two ends. CDR3: CASLARYEQYF. In DNA, the CDR3 is TGTGCCAGCCTAGCAAGGTACGAGCAGTACTTC.

The rearrangement joins TRBV9 to TRBJ1-1; D is uncertain. The CDR3 runs 16 residues. CDR1 is SGDLS and CDR2 is YYNGEE in the germline V gene. Between the trimmed V and J ends, which lost 4 bases and 0 bases, there was a span of 16 bases. The CDR3 spells CASSPHRSFLNTEAFF. Here the CDR3 DNA reads TGTGCCAGCAGCCCACACCGTAGCTTTTTGAACACTGAAGCTTTCTTT.

The chain couples TRBV6-4 to TRBJ1-5, with D perhaps matching TRBD1 (6 bases). This CDR3 comprises 14 residues. Between the trimmed V and J ends, which lost 3 bases and 3 bases, there was a span of 9 bases. Germline CDR1 and CDR2: MRHNA and SNTAGT. CDR3: CASSETGDNQPQHF. CDR3 coding DNA: TGTGCCAGCAGTGAGACAGGAGACAATCAGCCCCAGCATTTT.

In its sample, this clonotype was seen a few times. The gene calls are TRBV20-1 and TRBJ2-7; D uncertain. V was pared by 6 bases and J by 0 bases, with 12 bases between. In germline, CDR1 is DFQATT, CDR2 SNEGSKA (reference sequence). CDR3 length: 13 amino acids. The CDR3 region is CSAFGESSYEQYF. The DNA for the CDR3 is TGCAGTGCCTTCGGTGAGAGCTCCTACGAGCAGTACTTC.

The chain recombines TRBV7-8 with TRBJ1-4, with 7 bases matching TRBD1. Germline V gene lookup returns CDR1 SGHVS and CDR2 FQNEAQ. The CDR3 has 17 residues. Unmatched junction bases numbered 10, after V lost 3 bases and J lost 3 bases. The chain's CDR3 is CASSLPREGAANEKLFF. The CDR3 DNA sequence: TGTGCCAGCAGCTTGCCCCGGGAGGGGGCGGCTAATGAAAAACTGTTTTTT.

This chain joins TRBV28 and TRBJ2-5; D remains unclear. Germline loops: CDR1 MDHEN, CDR2 SYDVKM. The CDR3 is 13 residues long. Trimming pared 5 bases from V and 0 bases from J, leaving 7 bases between. CDR3 protein: CASSLEYQETQYF. DNA of the CDR3: TGTGCCAGCAGTCTTGAGTACCAAGAGACCCAGTACTTC.

This clonotype appeared a few times. The chain uses TRBV4-1 and TRBJ1-1; a possible D gene is TRBD1 (5 bases). The CDR3 runs to 14 residues. V lost 0 bases and J 4 bases, leaving 9 bases between the germline ends. CDR1 is MGHRA, CDR2 YSYEKL, per germline. CDR3 DNA: TGCGCCAGCAGCCAAGAGCGGGACTTCACTGAAGCTTTCTTT. Translating gives CASSQERDFTEAFF.

This clonotype has a handful of counts. J is TRBJ2-2 and V is TRBV9, with 9 bases matching TRBD1. The CDR3 has 15 amino acids. J lost 7 bases, V lost 0 bases, and 4 bases had no gene match. Germline V CDR1 and CDR2: SGDLS, YYNGEE. Here the CDR3 reads CASSVGTGVNGELFF. CDR3 bases: TGTGCCAGCAGCGTAGGGACAGGGGTTAACGGGGAGCTGTTTTTT.

The chain has TRBV19 and TRBJ2-1; 8 bases match TRBD1. Germline V gives CDR1 LNHDA, CDR2 SQIVND (reference sequence). CDR3 length: 15 amino acids. V lost 5 bases to trimming and J lost 2 bases; unmatched junction nucleotides: 5. The CDR3, as DNA: TGTGCCAGTAGTTCCGGGACAGGTCCCTACAATGAGCAGTTCTTC. Amino acid sequence: CASSSGTGPYNEQFF.

This clonotype occurred a few times. The chain combines TRBV6-2 or TRBV6-3 with TRBJ1-1; D may be TRBD1 (5 bases). Between the trimmed V and J ends, which lost 2 bases and 5 bases, there was a span of 9 bases. The length of the CDR3 is 13 residues. Germline loops: CDR1 MNHEY, CDR2 SVGEGT. The CDR3 DNA reads TGTGCCAGCAGTTACGTACGGGGGACTGAAGCTTTCTTT. The encoded protein is CASSYVRGTEAFF.

The chain couples TRBV7-4 to TRBJ1-3; 10 positions agree with TRBD1. CDR3 length: 19 amino acids. J lost 1 base, V lost 1 base, and 10 bases had no gene match. Germline values: CDR1 SGHVT, CDR2 SQSDAQ. The CDR3 protein is CASSLVPGTGVESGNTIYF. Written as DNA, the CDR3 is TGTGCCAGCAGCTTAGTCCCCGGGACAGGGGTTGAGTCTGGAAACACCATATATTTT.

This clonotype was found many times. The chain employs TRBV19 and TRBJ1-2; 7 nucleotides match TRBD1. This CDR3 region has 15 residues. The germline CDR1 and CDR2 sequences are LNHDA and SQIVND (reference sequence). V lost 5 bases to trimming and J lost 4 bases; unmatched junction nucleotides: 10. CDR3 nucleotide sequence: TGTGCCAGTAGTGACCACTTGGGGGACAGCTATGGCTACACCTTC. The encoded protein is CASSDHLGDSYGYTF.

The sample holds a few counts of this clonotype. The chain is built from TRBV4-1 and TRBJ2-7, with D possibly being TRBD1 or TRBD2 (5 bases each). CDR3 length: 14 amino acids. V was pared by 1 base and J by 8 bases, with 15 bases between. Per the germline V gene, CDR1 is MGHRA and CDR2 is YSYEKL. This CDR3 reads CASSQGRGPTQQYF. CDR3 DNA: TGCGCCAGCAGCCAAGGACGGGGACCTACGCAGCAGTACTTC.

The rearrangement joins TRBV7-9 to TRBJ2-5; D possibly corresponds to TRBD2 (5 bases). From germline, CDR1 is SEHNR and CDR2 FQNEAQ (reference sequence). The CDR3 is 13 amino acids. V lost 5 bases to trimming and J lost 5 bases, with 12 bases between them. DNA for the CDR3: TGTGCCAGCAGCCCCGACGGGGTGGAGACCCAGTACTTC. This codes for CASSPDGVETQYF.

The V and J genes are TRBV11-2 and TRBJ1-5; D is unresolved. The germline V and J ends were trimmed by 1 base and 4 bases, with 11 bases remaining between them. In germline, CDR1 is SGHAT, CDR2 FQNNGV. This CDR3 contains 15 residues. CDR3 protein: CASSLVSGINQPQHF. CDR3 DNA sequence: TGTGCCAGCAGCTTAGTGTCGGGGATTAATCAGCCCCAGCATTTT.

V and J are TRBV20-1 and TRBJ2-4; D may match TRBD1 or TRBD2 (5 bases each). CDR1 DFQATT and CDR2 SNEGSKA come from the germline V gene (reference sequence). The CDR3 spans 18 residues. V shed 5 bases and J shed 0 bases, with 23 bases lying between them. The CDR3 sequence: CSAPPTGTSTLAKNIQYF. CDR3 nucleotide sequence: TGCAGTGCTCCCCCCACCGGGACGTCTACACTAGCCAAAAACATTCAGTACTTC.

The rearrangement joins TRBV27 to TRBJ1-1, with TRBD1 as a possible D gene (6 bases). Deletions cut 2 bases from V and 7 bases from J, with 17 bases between. The CDR3 has 15 residues. CDR1 MNHEY and CDR2 SMNVEV come from the germline V gene (reference sequence). The CDR3 bases are TGTGCCAGCAGTTTAATCCCCCACAGGGAGGTTGAAGCTTTCTTT. Translation gives CASSLIPHREVEAFF.

The count of this clonotype is one. V gene TRBV7-9 combines with J gene TRBJ1-4; no reliable D call. Deletions cut 11 bases from V and 0 bases from J, with 16 bases between. The CDR3 has 15 residues. Germline CDR1 is SEHNR and CDR2 is FQNEAQ (reference sequence). CDR3 in amino acids: CAGEDGTATNEKLFF. CDR3 in DNA: TGTGCCGGTGAAGACGGAACAGCAACTAATGAAAAACTGTTTTTT. The full variable domain, in which reference TRBV7-9 and TRBJ1-4 provide the parts outside the CDR3, is DTGVSQNPRHKITKRGQNVTFRCDPISEHNRLYWYRQTLGQGPEFLTYFQNEAQLEKSRLLSDRFSAERPKGSFSTLEIQRTEQGDSAMYLCAGEDGTATNEKLFFGSGTQLSVL.

This clonotype was seen once. The chain combines TRBV6-5 with TRBJ2-7; maybe TRBD2 (5 bases). Trimming removed 6 bases at V and 0 bases at J, with 15 bases between. The CDR3 has 15 amino acids. Germline assignment: CDR1 MNHEY and CDR2 SVGAGI. The CDR3 DNA is TGTGCCAGCAGAGGCCCGTGGGAGAACTCCTACGAGCAGTACTTC. This translates into CASRGPWENSYEQYF.

V gene TRBV6-6 combines with J gene TRBJ2-3, with 9 bases lining up with TRBD2. V shed 6 bases, J shed 10 bases, and the junction held 11 bases outside the gene matches. The CDR3 is 14 residues long. The germline V gene encodes CDR1 MNHNY and CDR2 SVGAGI (reference sequence). The CDR3: CASSLSGGHNPQYF. The CDR3 nucleotides read TGTGCCAGCAGCCTTAGCGGGGGCCACAACCCGCAGTATTTT.

The V call is TRBV7-9, the J call TRBJ2-1; D uncertain. V lost 1 base to trimming and J lost 0 bases, with 4 bases between them. Germline-derived CDR1 and CDR2 are SEHNR and FQNEAQ (reference sequence). This CDR3 region has 14 residues. The CDR3 region is CASSLDSSYNEQFF. For the CDR3, the DNA is TGTGCCAGCAGCTTAGATAGCTCCTACAATGAGCAGTTCTTC.

The V call is TRBV7-2, the J call TRBJ1-1; no definite D call. Trimming left V 4 bases short and J 6 bases short, with 6 bases between. Germline V gene data show CDR1 as SGHTA and CDR2 as FQGNSA. This CDR3 has 11 amino acids. CDR3 in amino acids: CASSWSSEAFF. The CDR3 coding sequence is TGTGCCAGCAGCTGGTCGTCTGAAGCTTTCTTT.

The rearrangement uses TRBV14 and TRBJ2-7, with D hard to call. The CDR3 is 15 residues long. V gave up 0 bases and J gave up 3 bases, with 12 bases separating them. Per germline, CDR1 SGHDN and CDR2 FVKESK. The CDR3, as DNA: TGTGCCAGCAGCCAAGATGTCGGGCCTTACTACGAGCAGTACTTC. It yields the protein CASSQDVGPYYEQYF.